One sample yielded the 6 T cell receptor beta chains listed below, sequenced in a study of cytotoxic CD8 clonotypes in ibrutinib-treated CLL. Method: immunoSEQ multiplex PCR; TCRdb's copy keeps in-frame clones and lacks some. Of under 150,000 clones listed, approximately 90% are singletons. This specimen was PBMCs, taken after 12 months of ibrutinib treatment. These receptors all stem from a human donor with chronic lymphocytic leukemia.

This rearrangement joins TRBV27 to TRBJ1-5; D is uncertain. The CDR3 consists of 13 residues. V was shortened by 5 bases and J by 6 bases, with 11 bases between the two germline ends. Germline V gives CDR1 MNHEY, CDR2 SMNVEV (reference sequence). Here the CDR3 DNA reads TGTGCCAGCAGTCTTATTAAGAGTCAGCCCCAGCATTTT. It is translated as CASSLIKSQPQHF.

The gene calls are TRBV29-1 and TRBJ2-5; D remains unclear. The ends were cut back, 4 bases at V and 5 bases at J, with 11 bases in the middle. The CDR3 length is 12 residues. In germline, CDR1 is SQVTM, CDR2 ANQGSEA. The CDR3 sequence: CSVVENLETQYF. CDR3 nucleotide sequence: TGCAGCGTTGTAGAGAACTTGGAGACCCAGTACTTC. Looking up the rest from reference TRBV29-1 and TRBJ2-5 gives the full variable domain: SAVISQKPSRDICQRGTSLTIQCQVDSQVTMMFWYRQQPGQSLTLIATANQGSEATYESGFVIDKFPISRPNLTFSTLTVSNMSPEDSSIYLCSVVENLETQYFGPGTRLLVL.

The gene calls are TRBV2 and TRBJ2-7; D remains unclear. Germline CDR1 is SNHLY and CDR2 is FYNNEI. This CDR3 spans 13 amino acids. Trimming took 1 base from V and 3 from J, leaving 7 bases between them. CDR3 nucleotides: TGTGCCAGCAGTGAAGTCTCCTACTACGAGCAGTACTTC. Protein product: CASSEVSYYEQYF.

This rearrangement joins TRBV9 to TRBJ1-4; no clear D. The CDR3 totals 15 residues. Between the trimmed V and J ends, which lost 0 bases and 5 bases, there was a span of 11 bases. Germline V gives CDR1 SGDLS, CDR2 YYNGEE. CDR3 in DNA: TGTGCCAGCAGCGTAGTGGCAGGCGCCAATGAAAAACTGTTTTTT. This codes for CASSVVAGANEKLFF.

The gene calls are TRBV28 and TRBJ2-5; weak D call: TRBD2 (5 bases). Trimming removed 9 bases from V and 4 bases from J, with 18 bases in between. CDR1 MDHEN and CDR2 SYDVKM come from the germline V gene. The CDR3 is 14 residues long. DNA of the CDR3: TGTGCCAGTTCCGGGAATGTGGTTAGAGAGACCCAGTACTTC. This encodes CASSGNVVRETQYF.

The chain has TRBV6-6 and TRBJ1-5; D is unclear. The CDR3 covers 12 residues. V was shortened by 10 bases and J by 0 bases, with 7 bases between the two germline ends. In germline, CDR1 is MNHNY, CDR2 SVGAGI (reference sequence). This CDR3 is CATSYSNQPQHF. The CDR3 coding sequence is TGTGCCACCTCATATAGCAATCAGCCCCAGCATTTT.